The 10 T cell receptor beta chains reported below all come from one sample, sequenced in a study of blood T cell repertoires in COVID-19. Profiling relied on immunoSEQ multiplex PCR, and the TCRdb table lists in-frame clones only, not all of them. Seen here are some 250,000 clones, 82% observed once, and the top ten hold roughly 3.4%. The sample taken for sequencing was peripheral blood. The receptor source for this set is a woman between 18 and 30 years old with acute or convalescent COVID-19.

The chain joins TRBV2 to TRBJ1-4, with TRBD1 identical over 9 bases. Germline V lookup: CDR1 SNHLY, CDR2 FYNNEI. The CDR3 length is 15 residues. V lost 7 bases, J lost 8 bases, and 11 bases stayed unmatched. In DNA, the CDR3 is TGTGCCAGCACCCGAGGTACAGGGGGCAACGAAAAACTGTTTTTT. This encodes CASTRGTGGNEKLFF.

The chain joins TRBV16 to TRBJ1-2, with D possibly TRBD1 on 6 matching bases. The CDR3 loop spans 14 amino acids. Trimming took off 2 bases at V and 1 base at J, with 8 bases between the two ends. Germline values: CDR1 KGHSY, CDR2 FQNENV. The CDR3, as DNA: TGTGCCAGCAGCCAAAGGACAGTTAACTATGGCTACACCTTC. Its protein product is CASSQRTVNYGYTF.

This chain connects TRBV2 to TRBJ2-5; 7 bases agree with TRBD2. Germline V lookup: CDR1 SNHLY, CDR2 FYNNEI. J was trimmed by 4 bases and V by 7 bases; bases with no gene match: 21. This CDR3 contains 18 residues. The CDR3, as DNA: TGTGCCAGCACCGAACCTCCAGCGGGGAGTGGTTTTGTAGAGACCCAGTACTTC. Protein sequence: CASTEPPAGSGFVETQYF.

The rearrangement links TRBV18 to TRBJ1-4; D ambiguous. The CDR3 is 14 amino acids. V was clipped by 3 bases and J by 0 bases, with 5 bases between them. From germline, CDR1 is KGHSH and CDR2 LQKENI. The CDR3 here is CASSPETTNEKLFF. The CDR3 nucleotides are TGTGCCAGCTCACCGGAGACAACTAATGAAAAACTGTTTTTT.

The chain links TRBV25-1 to TRBJ2-7; TRBD2 aligns across 9 bases. V shed 7 bases, J shed 4 bases, and the junction held 11 bases outside the gene matches. The CDR3 has 15 residues. Germline CDR1 is MGHDK and CDR2 is SYGVNS. The DNA of the CDR3 is TGTGCCAGCACCCCCCAGGGTAGCGGGAGATACGAGCAGTACTTC. Its translation: CASTPQGSGRYEQYF.

The gene calls are TRBV18 and TRBJ2-7, with 10 bases lining up with TRBD1. This CDR3 region has 13 residues. In germline, CDR1 is KGHSH, CDR2 LQKENI. The trim removed 4 bases at V and 4 bases at J, leaving 1 base unmatched. The CDR3 DNA follows: TGTGCCAGCTCACGGGACAGGGGTTACGAGCAGTACTTC. Amino acids: CASSRDRGYEQYF.

J is TRBJ1-5 and V is TRBV15, with TRBD1 matching over 7 bases. Germline-derived CDR1 and CDR2 are LNHNV and YYDKDF (reference sequence). V was pared by 4 bases and J by 7 bases, with 7 bases of the junction left unmatched. CDR3 length: 14 residues. The CDR3 reads CATSTQGVRQPQHF. The CDR3 bases are TGTGCCACCAGCACTCAGGGGGTTAGGCAGCCCCAGCATTTT.

The chain has TRBV29-1 and TRBJ2-3, with D unresolved. Trimming took 5 bases from V and 0 from J, leaving 9 bases between them. The CDR3 has 13 residues. Germline CDR1 SQVTM, CDR2 ANQGSEA. CDR3 DNA: TGCAGCGTTACAGTCGCTAGCACAGATACGCAGTATTTT. As protein: CSVTVASTDTQYF.

This chain joins TRBV27 and TRBJ1-1; D is uncertain. CDR3 length: 12 amino acids. Germline CDR1 is MNHEY and CDR2 is SMNVEV (reference sequence). Trimming removed 6 bases from V and 10 bases from J, with 15 bases in between. CDR3 residues: CASRDAGRRAFF. The CDR3 nucleotides read TGTGCCAGCAGGGACGCGGGGAGGCGAGCTTTCTTT.

The rearrangement joins TRBV30 to TRBJ2-1; D may be TRBD1 (6 bases). CDR3 length: 12 residues. The germline V gene has CDR1 GTSNPN and CDR2 SVGIG (reference sequence). The V gene lost 0 bases and the J gene lost 6 bases, with 6 bases spanning the gap. The CDR3 sequence is CAWSVDSNEQFF. In nucleotides, the CDR3 is TGTGCCTGGAGTGTGGACAGCAATGAGCAGTTCTTC.